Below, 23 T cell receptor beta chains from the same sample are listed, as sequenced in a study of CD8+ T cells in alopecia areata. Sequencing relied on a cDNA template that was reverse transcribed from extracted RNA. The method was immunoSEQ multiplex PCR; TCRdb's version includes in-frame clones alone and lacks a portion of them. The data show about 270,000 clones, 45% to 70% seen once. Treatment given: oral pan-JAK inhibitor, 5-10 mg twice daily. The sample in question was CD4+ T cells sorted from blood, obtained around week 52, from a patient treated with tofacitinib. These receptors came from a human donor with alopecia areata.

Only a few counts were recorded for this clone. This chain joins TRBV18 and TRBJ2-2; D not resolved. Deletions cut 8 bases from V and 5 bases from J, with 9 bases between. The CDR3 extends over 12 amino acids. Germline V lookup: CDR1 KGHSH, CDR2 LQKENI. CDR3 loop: CASRHSTGELFF. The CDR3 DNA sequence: TGTGCCAGCCGACACAGTACCGGGGAGCTGTTTTTT.

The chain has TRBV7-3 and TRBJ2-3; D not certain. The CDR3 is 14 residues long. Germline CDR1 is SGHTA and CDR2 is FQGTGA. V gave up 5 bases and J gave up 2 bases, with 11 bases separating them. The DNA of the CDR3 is TGTGCCAGCAGCCCTAGTGGTGCCACAGATACGCAGTATTTT. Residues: CASSPSGATDTQYF. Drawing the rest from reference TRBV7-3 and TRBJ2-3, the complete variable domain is GAGVSQTPSNKVTEKGKYVELRCDPISGHTALYWYRQSLGQGPEFLIYFQGTGAADDSGLPNDRFFAVRPEGSVSTLKIQRTERGDSAVYLCASSPSGATDTQYFGPGTRLTVL.

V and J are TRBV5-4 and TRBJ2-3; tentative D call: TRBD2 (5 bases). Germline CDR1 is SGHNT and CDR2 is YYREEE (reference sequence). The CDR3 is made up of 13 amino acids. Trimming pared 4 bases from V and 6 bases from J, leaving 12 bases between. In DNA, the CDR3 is TGTGCCAGCAGCGCGGGCTTTGGGGATACGCAGTATTTT. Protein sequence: CASSAGFGDTQYF. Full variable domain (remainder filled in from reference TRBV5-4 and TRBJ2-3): ETGVTQSPTHLIKTRGQQVTLRCSSQSGHNTVSWYQQALGQGPQFIFQYYREEENGRGNFPPRFSGLQFPNYSSELNVNALELDDSALYLCASSAGFGDTQYFGPGTRLTVL.

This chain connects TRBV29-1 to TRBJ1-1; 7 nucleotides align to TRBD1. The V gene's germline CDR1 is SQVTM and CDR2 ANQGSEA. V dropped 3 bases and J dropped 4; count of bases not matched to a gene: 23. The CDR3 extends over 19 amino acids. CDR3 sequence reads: CSVEATPGTDPEGGTEAFF. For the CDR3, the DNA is TGCAGCGTTGAGGCTACACCCGGGACAGACCCCGAGGGTGGCACTGAAGCTTTCTTT. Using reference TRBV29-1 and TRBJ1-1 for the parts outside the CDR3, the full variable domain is SAVISQKPSRDICQRGTSLTIQCQVDSQVTMMFWYRQQPGQSLTLIATANQGSEATYESGFVIDKFPISRPNLTFSTLTVSNMSPEDSSIYLCSVEATPGTDPEGGTEAFFGQGTRLTVV.

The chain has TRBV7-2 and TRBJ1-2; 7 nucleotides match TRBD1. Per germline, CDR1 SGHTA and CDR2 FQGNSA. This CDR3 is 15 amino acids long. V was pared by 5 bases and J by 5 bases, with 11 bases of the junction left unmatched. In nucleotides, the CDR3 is TGTGCCAGCAGCAAGGGGGCAGGCGAGGAGTATGGCTACACCTTC. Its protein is CASSKGAGEEYGYTF.

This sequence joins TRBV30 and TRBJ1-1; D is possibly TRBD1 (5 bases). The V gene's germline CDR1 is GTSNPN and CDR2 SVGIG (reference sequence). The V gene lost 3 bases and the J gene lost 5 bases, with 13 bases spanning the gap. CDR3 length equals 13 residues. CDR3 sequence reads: CAWRTDTFTEAFF. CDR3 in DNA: TGTGCCTGGAGAACGGACACATTTACTGAAGCTTTCTTT.

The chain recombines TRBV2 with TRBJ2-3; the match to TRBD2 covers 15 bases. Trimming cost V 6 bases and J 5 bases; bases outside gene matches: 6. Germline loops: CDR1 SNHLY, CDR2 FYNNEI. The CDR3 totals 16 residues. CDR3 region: CASSSGLAGGIDTQYF. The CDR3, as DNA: TGTGCCAGCAGCTCAGGACTAGCGGGAGGGATAGATACGCAGTATTTT.

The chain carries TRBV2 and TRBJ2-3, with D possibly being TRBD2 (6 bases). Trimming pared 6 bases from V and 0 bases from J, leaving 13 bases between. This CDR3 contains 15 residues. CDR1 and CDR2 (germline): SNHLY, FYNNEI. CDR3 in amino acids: CASSPGTGSTDTQYF. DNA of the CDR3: TGTGCCAGCAGCCCCGGGACTGGGAGCACAGATACGCAGTATTTT.

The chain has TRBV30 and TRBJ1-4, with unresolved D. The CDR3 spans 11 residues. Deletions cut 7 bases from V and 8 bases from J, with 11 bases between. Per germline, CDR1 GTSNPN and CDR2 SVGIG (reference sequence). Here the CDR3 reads CASGLGEKLFF. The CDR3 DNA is TGTGCCTCCGGGCTAGGGGAAAAACTGTTTTTT.

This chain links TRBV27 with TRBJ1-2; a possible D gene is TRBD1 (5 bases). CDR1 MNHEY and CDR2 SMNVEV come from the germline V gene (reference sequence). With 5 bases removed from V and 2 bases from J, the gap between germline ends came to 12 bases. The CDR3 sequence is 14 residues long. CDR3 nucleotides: TGTGCCAGCAGTCCGTCGGGGGGGAACTATGGCTACACCTTC. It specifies CASSPSGGNYGYTF.

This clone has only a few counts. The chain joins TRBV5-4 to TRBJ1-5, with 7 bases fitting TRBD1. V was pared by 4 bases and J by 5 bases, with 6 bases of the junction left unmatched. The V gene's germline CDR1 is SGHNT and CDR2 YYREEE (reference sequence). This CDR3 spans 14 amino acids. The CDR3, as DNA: TGTGCCAGCAGCAATGACAGGGATGATCAGCCCCAGCATTTT. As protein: CASSNDRDDQPQHF.

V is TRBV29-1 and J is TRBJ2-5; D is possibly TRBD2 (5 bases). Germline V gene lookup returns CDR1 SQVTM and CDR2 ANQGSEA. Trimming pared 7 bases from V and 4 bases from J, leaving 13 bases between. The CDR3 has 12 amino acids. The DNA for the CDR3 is TGCAGCGCGGGGTCCCCGCCAGAGACCCAGTACTTC. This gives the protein CSAGSPPETQYF. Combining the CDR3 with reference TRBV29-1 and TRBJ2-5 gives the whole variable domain SAVISQKPSRDICQRGTSLTIQCQVDSQVTMMFWYRQQPGQSLTLIATANQGSEATYESGFVIDKFPISRPNLTFSTLTVSNMSPEDSSIYLCSAGSPPETQYFGPGTRLLVL.

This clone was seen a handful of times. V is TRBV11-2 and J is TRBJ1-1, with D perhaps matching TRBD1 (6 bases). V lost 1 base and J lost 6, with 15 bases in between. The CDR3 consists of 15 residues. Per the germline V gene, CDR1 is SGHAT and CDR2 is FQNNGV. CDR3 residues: CASSLVGGAVAEAFF. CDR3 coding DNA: TGTGCCAGCAGCTTAGTTGGGGGCGCGGTAGCTGAAGCTTTCTTT. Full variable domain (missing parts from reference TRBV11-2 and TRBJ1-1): EAGVAQSPRYKIIEKRQSVAFWCNPISGHATLYWYQQILGQGPKLLIQFQNNGVVDDSQLPKDRFSAERLKGVDSTLKIQPAKLEDSAVYLCASSLVGGAVAEAFFGQGTRLTVV.

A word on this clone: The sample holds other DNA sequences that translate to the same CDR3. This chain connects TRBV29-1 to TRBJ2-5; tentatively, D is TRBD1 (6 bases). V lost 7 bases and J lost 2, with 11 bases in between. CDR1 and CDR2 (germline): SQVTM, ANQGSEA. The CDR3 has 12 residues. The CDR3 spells CSGGQLQETQYF. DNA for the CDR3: TGCAGCGGTGGACAGTTACAAGAGACCCAGTACTTC.

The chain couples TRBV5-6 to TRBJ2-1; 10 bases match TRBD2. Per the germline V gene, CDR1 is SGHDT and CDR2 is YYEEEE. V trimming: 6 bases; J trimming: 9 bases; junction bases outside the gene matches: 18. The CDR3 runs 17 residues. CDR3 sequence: CASTPKPSGGPLGEQFF. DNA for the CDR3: TGTGCCAGCACCCCAAAGCCTAGCGGGGGCCCACTCGGTGAGCAGTTCTTC.

This CDR3 is CATDRTNTEAFF. The DNA of the CDR3 is TGTGCAACGGATAGGACGAACACTGAAGCTTTCTTT. V usage is TRBV30 and J usage is TRBJ1-1; D unresolved. The germline CDR1 and CDR2 sequences are GTSNPN and SVGIG (reference sequence). The CDR3 is 12 residues long.

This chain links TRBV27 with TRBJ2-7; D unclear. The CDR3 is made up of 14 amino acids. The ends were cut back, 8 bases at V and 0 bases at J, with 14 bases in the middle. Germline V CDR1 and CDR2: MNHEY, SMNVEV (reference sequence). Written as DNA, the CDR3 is TGTGCCAGCGGAACCACAGCCAGCTCCTACGAGCAGTACTTC. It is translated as CASGTTASSYEQYF.

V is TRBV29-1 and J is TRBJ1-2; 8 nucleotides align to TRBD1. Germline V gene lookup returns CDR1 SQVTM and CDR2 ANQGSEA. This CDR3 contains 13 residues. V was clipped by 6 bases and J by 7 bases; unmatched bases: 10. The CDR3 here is CSVGQGREGGYTF. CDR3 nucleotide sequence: TGCAGCGTAGGACAGGGAAGGGAAGGTGGCTACACCTTC.

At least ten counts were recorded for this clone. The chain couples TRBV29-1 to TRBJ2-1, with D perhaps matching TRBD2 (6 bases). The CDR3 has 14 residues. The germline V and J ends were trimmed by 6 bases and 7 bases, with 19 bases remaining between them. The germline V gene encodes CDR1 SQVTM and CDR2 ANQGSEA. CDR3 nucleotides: TGCAGCGTCGAACTTCCGGGACTGAAAAATGAGCAGTTCTTC. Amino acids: CSVELPGLKNEQFF.

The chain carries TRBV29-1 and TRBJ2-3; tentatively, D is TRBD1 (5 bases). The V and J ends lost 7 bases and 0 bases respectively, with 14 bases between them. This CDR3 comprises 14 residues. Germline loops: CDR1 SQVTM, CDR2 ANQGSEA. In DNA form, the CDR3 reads TGCAGCGCTCGACAGTTGGGGAGCACAGATACGCAGTATTTT. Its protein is CSARQLGSTDTQYF.

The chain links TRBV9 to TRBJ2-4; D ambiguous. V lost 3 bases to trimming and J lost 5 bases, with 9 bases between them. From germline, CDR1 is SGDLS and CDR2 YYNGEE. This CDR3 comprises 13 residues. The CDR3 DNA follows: TGTGCCAGCAGCGCTCACACCGAAAACATTCAGTACTTC. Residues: CASSAHTENIQYF.

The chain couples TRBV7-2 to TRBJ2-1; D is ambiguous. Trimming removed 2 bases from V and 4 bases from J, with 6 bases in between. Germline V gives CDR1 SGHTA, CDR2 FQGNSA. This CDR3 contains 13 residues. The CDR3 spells CASSLNTYNEQFF. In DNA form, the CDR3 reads TGTGCCAGCAGCTTAAACACTTACAATGAGCAGTTCTTC.

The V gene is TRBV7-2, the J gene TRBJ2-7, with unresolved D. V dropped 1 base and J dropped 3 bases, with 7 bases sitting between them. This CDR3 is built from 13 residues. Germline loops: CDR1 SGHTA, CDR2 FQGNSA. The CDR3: CASSLGAFYEQYF. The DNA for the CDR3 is TGTGCCAGCAGCTTAGGGGCTTTCTACGAGCAGTACTTC.